Listed here is a single TCR beta chain. Its antigen is as yet unknown. One end of the junction varies from germline; a read error may be responsible. This sample is drawn from a study of cytomegalovirus exposure and HLA in healthy donors. Turning to the study itself: In terms of ancestry, the Caucasian-associated cluster contained around four fifths of the roughly 400 genotyped donors.

Broader study findings: According to the study, around 160 TCR beta chains were cytomegalovirus-associated.

Although they were nominally healthy when sampled, donors likely had unrecorded immune exposures. PCR involved 60 Vbeta and 13 Jbeta primers. Sequencing used immunoSEQ multiplex PCR; TCRdb keeps in-frame clones, though not all of them. The table shows 50,000 or so clones, with 81% occurring only once. The sequence was obtained from a boy aged 5-17 years in good health and CMV-seropositive. The material sequenced was PBMCs.

CDR3 loop: CSSSSHRSRGAGSPLHF. CDR3 bases: TGTTCCAGCAGCTCCCACAGGTCCCGGGGGGCCGGATCACCCCTCCACTTT. This sequence joins TRBV7-9 and TRBJ1-6; maybe TRBD1 (6 bases). From germline, CDR1 is SEHNR and CDR2 FQNEAQ (reference sequence). CDR3 length: 17 amino acids.